The clone carrying this T cell receptor beta chain was recorded a few times. Its target is not known. The data originate from a study of T cell repertoires in cytomegalovirus infection. Study information: Indications of both CMV infection and matching HLA type were provided by public TCR beta signatures. Study outcomes and limitations: HLA-C-restricted CMV-specific TCR beta clonotypes were dominant in the ex vivo response. Frequencies of public TCR beta families were cumulated, and this identified carriers of CMV plus the relevant HLA.

J was trimmed by 7 bases and V by 6 bases; bases with no gene match: 8. The CDR3 has 13 amino acids. The V gene's germline CDR1 is MNHEY and CDR2 SVGEGT. Each CDR3 protein is one row after TCRdb ran MiXCR on the reads. This table holds about half a million distinct CDR3 sequences, 42% found once. The TCR comes from a human donor in good health (CMV status not recorded). Some clones in this sample may be carry-over from other donors' samples. The chain carries TRBV6-2 or TRBV6-3 and TRBJ2-7, with 8 bases that match TRBD2. The starting material was cultured PBMCs, obtained from culture after CMV antigen stimulation. In nucleotides, the CDR3 is TGTGCCAGCAGGCGGGGACTAGGGATGGAGCAGTACTTC. This sequence encodes CASRRGLGMEQYF.